Following are 18 T cell receptor beta chains from one sample sequenced in a study of CD4 T cells in relation to SARS-CoV-2 and coronaviruses. These receptors lack a known antigen. Data came from immunoSEQ multiplex PCR; TCRdb stores just in-frame clones and leaves some out. The sample includes 25,000 to 30,000 clones, roughly 82% of them seen just once. The unexposed donors gave CD4+ T cells in 2011-2018, prior to COVID-19. The cells were cultured for over eight days before CD4+ T cells were isolated. Material: CD4+ T cells from PBMCs, cultured in vitro. All receptors derive from a human donor in good health.

This clone appeared a few times. J is TRBJ2-2 and V is TRBV28; 9 nucleotides line up with TRBD2. The V gene's germline CDR1 is MDHEN and CDR2 SYDVKM. This CDR3 has 16 amino acids. V trimming: 5 bases; J trimming: 3 bases; junction bases outside the gene matches: 7. The CDR3 bases are TGTGCCAGCAGTCGAGGGACTAGCTCGCACACCGGGGAGCTGTTTTTT. As protein: CASSRGTSSHTGELFF.

The gene calls are TRBV6-5 and TRBJ1-1; D is undetermined. V was pared by 0 bases and J by 1 base, with 6 bases between. There are 14 residues in the CDR3. The germline V gene has CDR1 MNHEY and CDR2 SVGAGI. CDR3 DNA sequence: TGTGCCAGCAGTTACTCGGCGGGGAACACTGAAGCTTTCTTT. It translates to CASSYSAGNTEAFF.

V gene TRBV13 combines with J gene TRBJ1-1; D not certain. The V end was cut by 4 bases, the J end by 0 bases, with 12 bases between. The CDR3 runs 15 residues. The germline CDR1 and CDR2 sequences are PRHDT and FYEKMQ (reference sequence). The CDR3 spells CASSSNSYLNTEAFF. CDR3 sequence (DNA): TGTGCCAGCAGCTCCAATTCCTACTTGAACACTGAAGCTTTCTTT.

This clone was recorded a few times. This sequence joins TRBV11-3 and TRBJ2-5; tentatively, D is TRBD1 or TRBD2 (6 bases each). V was cut by 1 base and J by 5 bases, with 14 bases left in between. Per the germline V gene, CDR1 is SGHNT and CDR2 is YENEEA. The CDR3 spans 15 residues. CDR3 residues: CASSLGSGGWETQYF. In DNA form, the CDR3 reads TGTGCCAGCAGCTTAGGATCCGGGGGCTGGGAGACCCAGTACTTC.

The V gene is TRBV5-1, the J gene TRBJ1-1; D is uncertain. V lost 0 bases to trimming and J lost 6 bases, with 15 bases between them. Germline CDR1 reads SGHRS; CDR2 reads YFSETQ. This CDR3 is built from 15 residues. CDR3 sequence (DNA): TGCGCCAGCAGCTTGGGAACTTCCCATGGCGCTGAAGCTTTCTTT. Translated: CASSLGTSHGAEAFF.

J is TRBJ2-3 and V is TRBV18, with 9 bases aligning to TRBD2. CDR3 size: 16 residues. From germline, CDR1 is KGHSH and CDR2 LQKENI. Unmatched junction bases numbered 8, after V lost 2 bases and J lost 5 bases. The CDR3 spells CASSPSGGGAGDTQYF. DNA of the CDR3: TGTGCCAGCTCACCAAGTGGCGGGGGGGCCGGAGATACGCAGTATTTT.

The DNA for the CDR3 is TGTGCCAGCAGTTTAAGGATGGGAAATTCACCCCTCCACTTT. This encodes CASSLRMGNSPLHF. The rearrangement links TRBV6-5 to TRBJ1-6; D gene ambiguous. Germline-derived CDR1 and CDR2 are MNHEY and SVGAGI. The ends were cut back, 4 bases at V and 7 bases at J, with 11 bases in the middle. CDR3 size: 14 residues.

The chain is built from TRBV29-1 and TRBJ1-3; D is unclear. The V end lost 1 base, the J end lost 0 bases, and 7 bases lay between the germline ends. The CDR3 contains 14 residues. The germline V gene has CDR1 SQVTM and CDR2 ANQGSEA. For the CDR3, the DNA is TGCAGCGTTGAAGTAAACAGCTCTGGAAACACCATATATTTT. It codes for CSVEVNSSGNTIYF.

The chain carries TRBV7-7 and TRBJ2-5; tentative D call: TRBD2 (7 bases). Trimming took 8 bases from V and 3 from J, leaving 19 bases between them. The CDR3 is 15 residues long. Germline assignment: CDR1 SSHAT and CDR2 FNYEAQ (reference sequence). CDR3 nucleotide sequence: TGTGCCAGCGGGCCGGGGGCGGGGGAAAAAGAGACCCAGTACTTC. Translating it yields CASGPGAGEKETQYF. The variable domain in full, completed from reference TRBV7-7 and TRBJ2-5, reads GAGVSQSPRYKVTKRGQDVTLRCDPISSHATLYWYQQALGQGPEFLTYFNYEAQPDKSGLPSDRFSAERPEGSISTLTIQRTEQRDSAMYRCASGPGAGEKETQYFGPGTRLLVL.

The CDR3 loop is CASSQFTADSNYGYTF. CDR3 bases: TGCGCCAGCAGCCAATTTACGGCCGACTCAAACTATGGCTACACCTTC. The chain joins TRBV4-1 to TRBJ1-2, with unresolved D. With 2 bases removed from V and 2 bases from J, the gap between germline ends came to 15 bases. In germline, CDR1 is MGHRA, CDR2 YSYEKL. The CDR3 is 16 amino acids.

The rearrangement links TRBV30 to TRBJ1-1, with D possibly matching TRBD1 (5 bases). This CDR3 is 12 amino acids long. CDR1 and CDR2 from the germline V gene are GTSNPN and SVGIG (reference sequence). V lost 0 bases to trimming and J lost 11 bases, with 13 bases between them. The CDR3 nucleotides are TGTGCCTGGAGTGTAAGCGGGGGAGCGGCTTTCTTT. It encodes CAWSVSGGAAFF. The variable domain in full, with the rest retrieved from reference TRBV30 and TRBJ1-1, is SQTIHQWPATLVQPVGSPLSLECTVEGTSNPNLYWYRQAAGRGLQLLFYSVGIGQISSEVPQNLSASRPQDRQFILSSKKLLLSDSGFYLCAWSVSGGAAFFGQGTRLTVV.

This chain joins TRBV5-4 and TRBJ2-1, with 13 positions matching TRBD2. V dropped 4 bases and J dropped 0; count of bases not matched to a gene: 10. Germline V gene data show CDR1 as SGHNT and CDR2 as YYREEE (reference sequence). The CDR3 spans 19 residues. The CDR3 DNA sequence: TGTGCCAGCAGCCCGGGGGGGACTAGCGGGGTCACCTCCTACAATGAGCAGTTCTTC. Its translation is CASSPGGTSGVTSYNEQFF.

This chain connects TRBV20-1 to TRBJ2-5; 9 nucleotides agree with TRBD1. This CDR3 spans 15 amino acids. The V segment lost 3 bases and the J segment 2 bases; nucleotides outside the gene matches: 7. The germline CDR1 and CDR2 sequences are DFQATT and SNEGSKA (reference sequence). CDR3 protein: CSASPPGQGQETQYF. The DNA of the CDR3 is TGCAGTGCTAGTCCCCCGGGACAGGGACAAGAGACCCAGTACTTC.

The V gene is TRBV12-3 or TRBV12-4, the J gene TRBJ1-1; maybe TRBD1 (5 bases). Trimming cost V 8 bases and J 4 bases, with 14 bases left between them. This CDR3 comprises 13 residues. CDR3 DNA: TGTGCCAGCGCCGGAGGGGCTCGCACTGAAGCTTTCTTT. Residues: CASAGGARTEAFF.

V usage is TRBV7-2 and J usage is TRBJ2-5; D ambiguous. The germline V gene has CDR1 SGHTA and CDR2 FQGNSA. The length of the CDR3 is 14 residues. V was trimmed by 5 bases and J by 0 bases, leaving 10 bases between them. CDR3 bases: TGTGCCAGCAGCCAGAGACGGAACCAAGAGACCCAGTACTTC. It codes for CASSQRRNQETQYF.

The rearrangement links TRBV18 to TRBJ2-7; weak D call: TRBD1 (5 bases). The germline V gene has CDR1 KGHSH and CDR2 LQKENI. Between the trimmed V and J ends, which lost 6 bases and 4 bases, there was a span of 16 bases. The CDR3 extends over 14 amino acids. This CDR3 reads CASSPNPTAYEQYF. CDR3 nucleotides: TGTGCCAGCTCCCCCAACCCGACAGCGTACGAGCAGTACTTC.

The rearrangement uses TRBV4-2 and TRBJ2-1; D gene ambiguous. The V end lost 1 base, the J end lost 6 bases, and 10 bases lay between the germline ends. The CDR3 extends over 14 amino acids. Germline CDR1 LGHNA, CDR2 YNFKEQ. CDR3 in amino acids: CASSQVTVPNEQFF. The CDR3 DNA reads TGTGCCAGCAGCCAAGTAACAGTTCCCAATGAGCAGTTCTTC.

The chain is built from TRBV5-1 and TRBJ2-2; maybe TRBD2 (7 bases). Germline values: CDR1 SGHRS, CDR2 YFSETQ. V lost 8 bases to trimming and J lost 1 base, with 15 bases between them. The CDR3 has 15 residues. The CDR3 DNA is TGCGCCAGTAACTGGGGGGGCGTGAACACCGGGGAGCTGTTTTTT. This encodes CASNWGGVNTGELFF.